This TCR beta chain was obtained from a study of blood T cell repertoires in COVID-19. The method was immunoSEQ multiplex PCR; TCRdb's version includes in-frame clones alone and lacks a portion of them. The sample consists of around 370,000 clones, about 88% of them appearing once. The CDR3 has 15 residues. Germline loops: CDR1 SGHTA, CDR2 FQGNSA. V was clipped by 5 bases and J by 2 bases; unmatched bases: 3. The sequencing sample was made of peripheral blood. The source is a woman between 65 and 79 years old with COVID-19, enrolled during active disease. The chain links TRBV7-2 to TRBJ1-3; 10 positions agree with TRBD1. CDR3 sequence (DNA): TGTGCCAGCAGCGGAGACAGGGGGCCTGGAAACACCATATATTTT. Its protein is CASSGDRGPGNTIYF.